The 17 T cell receptor beta chains listed next were all sequenced from one sample in a study of blood T cells in healthy people across ages. For the second PCR, which ran for roughly 7 to 11 cycles, a sample-barcoded 5' primer and a J-beta primer mix were used. TCRdb analysed the 5' RACE reads with MiXCR anew, one entry per CDR3 protein. The sample yields approximately 1.5 million distinct CDR3 sequences, less than 45% seen once. What was sequenced was blood. These receptor sequences come from a woman aged 18-29 years in good health.

The chain uses TRBV12-3 or TRBV12-4 and TRBJ2-7; TRBD1 is a possible D gene (6 bases). V was shortened by 3 bases and J by 3 bases, with 12 bases between the two germline ends. This CDR3 region has 14 residues. The chain's CDR3 is CASSFDRTHYEQYF. CDR3 nucleotides: TGTGCCAGCAGTTTTGACAGGACCCACTACGAGCAGTACTTC.

This clonotype has only a few counts. The chain has TRBV7-2 and TRBJ1-2; D uncertain. The V gene's germline CDR1 is SGHTA and CDR2 FQGNSA. CDR3 length: 14 amino acids. Trimming removed 3 bases at V and 4 bases at J, with 12 bases between. The CDR3: CASSFLTASYGYTF. CDR3 sequence (DNA): TGTGCCAGCAGCTTTTTGACCGCTAGCTATGGCTACACCTTC.

The chain links TRBV4-2 to TRBJ1-2, with D hard to call. V lost 0 bases to trimming and J lost 10 bases, with 9 bases between them. The CDR3 is made up of 12 amino acids. The germline V gene encodes CDR1 LGHNA and CDR2 YNFKEQ. The DNA of the CDR3 is TGTGCCAGCAGCCAAGATAATCGCGACTACACCTTC. Its translation: CASSQDNRDYTF.

In this sample, this clonotype turned up a few times. The chain employs TRBV27 and TRBJ2-1, with 7 bases identical to TRBD2. Per germline, CDR1 MNHEY and CDR2 SMNVEV (reference sequence). Trimming at V came to 6 bases and at J to 3 bases, leaving 8 bases not matched to a gene. This CDR3 comprises 15 residues. CDR3 coding DNA: TGTGCCAGCAGCCAAGCGGGATGGGGCTACAATGAGCAGTTCTTC. Protein sequence: CASSQAGWGYNEQFF.

This clonotype has more than one count but fewer than ten. The genes are TRBV18 and TRBJ1-1; tentatively, D is TRBD1 (5 bases). Trimming took 6 bases from V and 0 from J, leaving 11 bases between them. Per the germline V gene, CDR1 is KGHSH and CDR2 is LQKENI. The CDR3 has 14 amino acids. Here the CDR3 reads CASSAGTMNTEAFF. The CDR3 nucleotides are TGTGCCAGCTCTGCCGGGACGATGAACACTGAAGCTTTCTTT. The full variable domain, completed using reference TRBV18 and TRBJ1-1, is NAGVMQNPRHLVRRRGQEARLRCSPMKGHSHVYWYRQLPEEGLKFMVYLQKENIIDESGMPKERFSAEFPKEGPSILRIQQVVRGDSAAYFCASSAGTMNTEAFFGQGTRLTVV.

J is TRBJ2-2 and V is TRBV7-8; D might be TRBD1 or TRBD2, each matching 6 bases. The CDR3 consists of 16 residues. From germline, CDR1 is SGHVS and CDR2 FQNEAQ. V dropped 3 bases and J dropped 4 bases, with 15 bases sitting between them. CDR3 nucleotide sequence: TGTGCCAGCAGCTTTGAGGGGGGTTTCTTCACCGGGGAGCTGTTTTTT. This codes for CASSFEGGFFTGELFF. The entire variable domain, with the rest obtained from reference TRBV7-8 and TRBJ2-2, is as follows: GAGVSQSPRYKVAKRGQDVALRCDPISGHVSLFWYQQALGQGPEFLTYFQNEAQLDKSGLPSDRFFAERPEGSVSTLKIQRTQQEDSAVYLCASSFEGGFFTGELFFGEGSRLTVL.

This rearrangement joins TRBV6-6 to TRBJ2-5; TRBD2 matches at 7 bases. Germline loops: CDR1 MNHNY, CDR2 SVGAGI (reference sequence). Trimming took 6 bases from V and 2 from J; bases not matched to a gene: 6. CDR3 length: 14 residues. The CDR3 region has the DNA TGTGCCAGCAGGCGCGGGGGTAATCAAGAGACCCAGTACTTC. This codes for CASRRGGNQETQYF.

This clonotype occurred a few times. The chain combines TRBV28 with TRBJ2-1; D is perhaps TRBD2 (6 bases). CDR1 is MDHEN and CDR2 is SYDVKM in the germline V gene. Trimming removed 5 bases from V and 4 bases from J, with 24 bases in between. This CDR3 comprises 18 residues. The CDR3 DNA reads as TGTGCCAGCAGTCTTAATTTTCCAGTGTGGGGGGTATACAATGAGCAGTTCTTC. This translates into CASSLNFPVWGVYNEQFF.

The sample holds a few counts of this clonotype. The chain couples TRBV4-2 to TRBJ2-3; D uncertain. CDR1 LGHNA and CDR2 YNFKEQ come from the germline V gene. Trimming pared 0 bases from V and 1 base from J, leaving 8 bases between. The CDR3 runs to 15 residues. In DNA form, the CDR3 reads TGTGCCAGCAGCCAAGATGGCAGCCGCACAGATACGCAGTATTTT. Translating it yields CASSQDGSRTDTQYF.

CDR3 nucleotide sequence: TGTGCCAGCAGTTGGGACAGGACGAACACTGAAGCTTTCTTT. Translating gives CASSWDRTNTEAFF. This chain uses TRBV6-2 or TRBV6-3 with TRBJ1-1; the match to TRBD1 covers 8 bases. V was clipped by 4 bases and J by 1 base; unmatched bases: 2. CDR3 size: 14 residues. In germline, CDR1 is MNHEY, CDR2 SVGEGT.

The rearrangement joins TRBV20-1 to TRBJ2-7; possible D gene TRBD1, 5 bases. V lost 0 bases and J lost 3, with 18 bases in between. Germline V gene sequence: CDR1 DFQATT, CDR2 SNEGSKA (reference sequence). The CDR3 spans 16 residues. CDR3 in amino acids: CSARDRRGEALYEQYF. CDR3 coding DNA: TGCAGTGCTAGAGATCGAAGGGGCGAGGCTCTCTACGAGCAGTACTTC.

In this sample, this clonotype turned up once. The rearrangement links TRBV20-1 to TRBJ1-2; tentative D call: TRBD1 (5 bases). The CDR3 length is 13 residues. Germline CDR1 reads DFQATT; CDR2 reads SNEGSKA (reference sequence). The V end lost 1 base, the J end lost 8 bases, and 14 bases lay between the germline ends. The DNA for the CDR3 is TGCAGTGCTAGAGGCCTAGGAGCAGGGGGCTACACCTTC. Amino acids: CSARGLGAGGYTF.

This chain joins TRBV18 and TRBJ2-7, with D perhaps given as TRBD1 or TRBD2 (6 bases each). The length of the CDR3 is 16 residues. Trimming shortened V by 3 bases and J by 2 bases, and 17 bases separated the two germline ends. Germline loops: CDR1 KGHSH, CDR2 LQKENI. The CDR3 protein is CASSPRVGGETYEQYF. CDR3 DNA: TGTGCCAGCTCACCTAGGGTGGGGGGCGAGACCTACGAGCAGTACTTC.

The rearrangement links TRBV20-1 to TRBJ1-6; D may be TRBD1 (5 bases). The CDR3 contains 15 residues. The V end lost 1 base, the J end lost 5 bases, and 12 bases lay between the germline ends. The germline V gene encodes CDR1 DFQATT and CDR2 SNEGSKA (reference sequence). The CDR3 is CSARGPGRDNSPLHF. In DNA, the CDR3 is TGCAGTGCTAGAGGGCCGGGACGGGATAATTCACCCCTCCACTTT.

This clonotype was recorded a few times. The chain recombines TRBV20-1 with TRBJ1-1; D not resolved. V lost 0 bases, J lost 1 base, and 12 bases lay in between. The germline CDR1 and CDR2 sequences are DFQATT and SNEGSKA (reference sequence). The CDR3 runs 15 residues. CDR3 sequence: CSARDRFRKNTEAFF. CDR3 DNA: TGCAGTGCTAGAGATCGGTTCCGCAAGAACACTGAAGCTTTCTTT.

A few counts support this clonotype. V gene TRBV20-1 combines with J gene TRBJ2-7, with 9 bases aligning to TRBD2. Looked up from germline, CDR1 is DFQATT and CDR2 is SNEGSKA (reference sequence). The CDR3 is 15 amino acids. J was trimmed by 7 bases and V by 6 bases; bases with no gene match: 16. The CDR3 protein is CSASLRAGGPYEQYF. As DNA, the CDR3 is TGCAGTGCCTCTCTACGGGCGGGAGGGCCGTATGAGCAGTACTTC.

The rearrangement joins TRBV27 to TRBJ2-7, with D possibly called TRBD1 or TRBD2 (5 bases each). The V end was cut by 5 bases, the J end by 6 bases, with 20 bases between. This CDR3 is built from 15 residues. Germline-derived CDR1 and CDR2 are MNHEY and SMNVEV (reference sequence). CDR3 sequence (DNA): TGTGCCAGCAGTGAATACCGGGACGGAGGAGGCGAGCAGTACTTC. As protein: CASSEYRDGGGEQYF.